The 28 T cell receptor beta chains listed next were all sequenced from one sample in a study of blood T cell repertoires in COVID-19. Profiled with immunoSEQ multiplex PCR; TCRdb holds only in-frame clones, not every one. The table records more than 250,000 clones, under 95% of them present only once. The sample comprised PBMCs or T cells enriched from blood (not recorded which). Receptor source: a woman aged 25-40 years who had recovered from COVID-19.

A word on this clone: The identical CDR3 is also encoded by other nucleotide sequences in the sample. The chain has TRBV3-1 (or the pseudogene TRBV3-2) and TRBJ1-1, with D tentatively TRBD1 (6 bases). The ends were cut back, 3 bases at V and 7 bases at J, with 9 bases in the middle. This CDR3 is built from 12 residues. Per the germline V gene, CDR1 is LGHDT and CDR2 is YNNKEL (reference sequence). This CDR3 is CASSQGAGEAFF. The CDR3 DNA sequence: TGTGCCAGCAGCCAGGGGGCGGGTGAAGCTTTCTTT.

J is TRBJ2-3 and V is TRBV4-1; 7 positions match TRBD2. There are 17 residues in the CDR3. Germline loops: CDR1 MGHRA, CDR2 YSYEKL. Unmatched junction bases numbered 11, after V lost 3 bases and J lost 2 bases. The CDR3 sequence is CASSQQGLGGVTDTQYF. DNA of the CDR3: TGCGCCAGCAGCCAGCAAGGACTAGGTGGGGTCACAGATACGCAGTATTTT.

CDR3 in amino acids: CASSPPSGGAVETQYF. The CDR3 DNA sequence: TGTGCCAGCAGCCCCCCTAGCGGGGGGGCCGTAGAGACCCAGTACTTC. The chain links TRBV3-1 (or the pseudogene TRBV3-2) to TRBJ2-5; 12 bases align to TRBD2. The CDR3 is 16 amino acids. Germline values: CDR1 LGHDT, CDR2 YNNKEL (reference sequence). Losses at the gene ends were 4 bases for V and 4 bases for J; bases not matched to a gene: 7.

The chain recombines TRBV5-1 with TRBJ1-1; TRBD1 might be the D (5 bases). CDR1 is SGHRS and CDR2 is YFSETQ in the germline V gene. This CDR3 contains 14 residues. The V gene lost 4 bases and the J gene lost 1 base, with 11 bases spanning the gap. CDR3 coding DNA: TGCGCCAGCAGCGCGGGACGGACGAACACTGAAGCTTTCTTT. Residues: CASSAGRTNTEAFF.

The gene calls are TRBV27 and TRBJ1-1; weak D call: TRBD1 (6 bases). V lost 8 bases and J lost 4, with 14 bases in between. Per germline, CDR1 MNHEY and CDR2 SMNVEV (reference sequence). The CDR3 has 13 residues. CDR3 amino acids: CASRQGTGTEAFF. The CDR3 region has the DNA TGTGCCAGCCGGCAGGGGACGGGCACTGAAGCTTTCTTT.

A single count supports this clone. The V and J genes are TRBV10-3 and TRBJ2-7; D might be TRBD2 (5 bases). Between the trimmed V and J ends, which lost 11 bases and 7 bases, there was a span of 27 bases. This CDR3 region has 15 residues. Germline lookup yields CDR1 ENHRY and CDR2 SYGVKD. CDR3 protein: CASTPHGLNPGEQYF. DNA of the CDR3: TGTGCCTCCACTCCCCACGGACTCAACCCTGGGGAGCAGTACTTC.

The chain uses TRBV11-2 and TRBJ1-4; 11 nucleotides align to TRBD1. The V gene's germline CDR1 is SGHAT and CDR2 FQNNGV. V lost 4 bases, J lost 8 bases, and 3 bases stayed unmatched. The CDR3 contains 14 residues. CDR3 sequence: CASSSGQGEEKLFF. The CDR3 coding sequence is TGTGCCAGCAGCTCGGGACAGGGGGAGGAAAAACTGTTTTTT. Full variable domain (outside the CDR3, taken from reference TRBV11-2 and TRBJ1-4): EAGVAQSPRYKIIEKRQSVAFWCNPISGHATLYWYQQILGQGPKLLIQFQNNGVVDDSQLPKDRFSAERLKGVDSTLKIQPAKLEDSAVYLCASSSGQGEEKLFFGSGTQLSVL.

The chain links TRBV7-2 to TRBJ1-1; TRBD1 matches at 7 bases. Germline V gene data show CDR1 as SGHTA and CDR2 as FQGNSA. The CDR3 is 16 amino acids. Trimming at V came to 5 bases and at J to 0 bases, leaving 9 bases not matched to a gene. The CDR3 DNA is TGTGCCAGCAGCCCTGGGACAGACCGTCTGAACACTGAAGCTTTCTTT. It yields the protein CASSPGTDRLNTEAFF.

The J gene is TRBJ1-2, the V gene TRBV28, with 10 bases lining up with TRBD1. Germline assignment: CDR1 MDHEN and CDR2 SYDVKM. The CDR3 is made up of 15 amino acids. Germline trimming cut 6 bases from V and 3 bases from J; bases unmatched to any gene: 7. DNA of the CDR3: TGTGCCAGCAGCCCTTGGACAGGGGGGGACTATGGCTACACCTTC. Its translation is CASSPWTGGDYGYTF.

The rearrangement joins TRBV15 to TRBJ2-7; 11 bases fit TRBD2. The CDR3 runs to 19 residues. V lost 1 base and J lost 5; bases outside the gene matches: 16. Germline-derived CDR1 and CDR2 are LNHNV and YYDKDF (reference sequence). The CDR3 region has the DNA TGTGCCACCAGCAGAGTGGGACTAGCGGTTGTCGGCGGTTGGAACGAGCAGTACTTC. Encoded protein: CATSRVGLAVVGGWNEQYF.

The rearrangement links TRBV18 to TRBJ2-1, with TRBD2 matching over 8 bases. This CDR3 has 18 amino acids. Germline values: CDR1 KGHSH, CDR2 LQKENI. V dropped 4 bases and J dropped 0; count of bases not matched to a gene: 11. CDR3 loop: CASSLGASSGSSYNEQFF. CDR3 DNA: TGTGCCAGCTCACTTGGGGCATCTAGCGGGTCCTCCTACAATGAGCAGTTCTTC.

The V call is TRBV19, the J call TRBJ2-1; D ambiguous. Germline CDR1 is LNHDA and CDR2 is SQIVND (reference sequence). This CDR3 is 11 amino acids long. Trimming took 5 bases from V and 5 from J, leaving 4 bases between them. The CDR3 loop is CASSRDNEQFF. CDR3 bases: TGTGCCAGTAGTCGAGACAATGAGCAGTTCTTC.

This clone was picked up a small number of times. The genes are TRBV14 and TRBJ2-5, with TRBD2 matching 11 bases. Germline CDR1 is SGHDN and CDR2 is FVKESK. This CDR3 has 14 amino acids. Trimming at V came to 4 bases and at J to 2 bases, leaving 0 bases not matched to a gene. The CDR3 DNA reads as TGTGCCAGCAGCCGGACTAGCGGGCAAGAGACCCAGTACTTC. Amino acids: CASSRTSGQETQYF.

The V and J genes are TRBV4-1 and TRBJ1-4; 10 bases align to TRBD1. CDR1 is MGHRA and CDR2 is YSYEKL in the germline V gene. V was pared by 4 bases and J by 8 bases, with 4 bases of the junction left unmatched. This CDR3 has 14 residues. The CDR3 spells CASSPGQGWEKLFF. In DNA form, the CDR3 reads TGCGCCAGCAGCCCGGGACAGGGGTGGGAAAAACTGTTTTTT.

V gene TRBV5-4 combines with J gene TRBJ2-7; 7 bases are a match to TRBD1. Germline-derived CDR1 and CDR2 are SGHNT and YYREEE (reference sequence). V gave up 6 bases and J gave up 6 bases; unmatched junction bases: 12. The CDR3 extends over 14 amino acids. CDR3 bases: TGTGCCAGCACCCGACAGGGTGTCTTCTCCGAGCAGTACTTC. It codes for CASTRQGVFSEQYF.

This chain links TRBV6-4 with TRBJ1-1; tentative D call: TRBD1 (5 bases). The length of the CDR3 is 12 residues. Germline CDR1 reads MRHNA; CDR2 reads SNTAGT. Deletions cut 0 bases from V and 8 bases from J, with 7 bases between. The CDR3 nucleotides are TGTGCCAGCAGTGACTCGAACAGGGAAGCTTTCTTT. Protein product: CASSDSNREAFF.

The V and J genes are TRBV6-4 and TRBJ2-1, with 7 positions matching TRBD2. Looked up from germline, CDR1 is MRHNA and CDR2 is SNTAGT. After removal of 6 bases from V and 2 bases from J, the junction contained 4 bases not matched to a gene. The CDR3 runs 14 residues. This CDR3 reads CASSSTSTYNEQFF. The DNA of the CDR3 is TGTGCCAGCAGCTCGACTAGCACCTACAATGAGCAGTTCTTC.

V usage is TRBV10-3 and J usage is TRBJ2-1; 11 bases are shared with TRBD2. Germline CDR1 ENHRY, CDR2 SYGVKD. V shed 3 bases and J 1 base; nucleotides not matched to a gene: 14. This CDR3 contains 20 residues. This CDR3 reads CAISDFPVAGGSRSYNEQFF. CDR3 in DNA: TGTGCCATCAGTGACTTTCCGGTAGCGGGAGGGTCCCGATCCTACAATGAGCAGTTCTTC.

This chain joins TRBV27 and TRBJ1-6; D is undetermined. Trimming cost V 6 bases and J 14 bases, with 17 bases left between them. The CDR3 runs to 13 residues. The germline V gene encodes CDR1 MNHEY and CDR2 SMNVEV (reference sequence). The CDR3 DNA is TGTGCCAGCAGACTAGATCGTCCGGGAGCCCTCCACTTT. Encoded protein: CASRLDRPGALHF.

This sequence joins TRBV24-1 and TRBJ2-1; TRBD1 might be the D (6 bases). The germline V gene encodes CDR1 KGHDR and CDR2 SFDVKD. V lost 1 base and J 8 bases, leaving 8 bases between the germline ends. This CDR3 is 13 amino acids long. The chain's CDR3 is CATSDLAGDEQFF. CDR3 bases: TGTGCCACCAGTGATTTAGCAGGGGATGAGCAGTTCTTC.

The rearrangement links TRBV7-9 to TRBJ1-1; D might be TRBD1 (6 bases). Trimming removed 2 bases from V and 1 base from J, with 11 bases in between. Per the germline V gene, CDR1 is SEHNR and CDR2 is FQNEAQ (reference sequence). The CDR3 runs 15 residues. DNA of the CDR3: TGTGCCAGCAGCTTAAGGGGGTCAGGGAACACTGAAGCTTTCTTT. This translates into CASSLRGSGNTEAFF.

The chain uses TRBV3-1 (or the pseudogene TRBV3-2) and TRBJ2-2, with D unresolved. Looked up from germline, CDR1 is LGHDT and CDR2 is YNNKEL (reference sequence). V lost 4 bases, J lost 0 bases, and 12 bases lay in between. CDR3 size: 16 residues. Written as DNA, the CDR3 is TGTGCCAGCAGCCCTCTGGCCCCGACGAACACCGGGGAGCTGTTTTTT. Residues: CASSPLAPTNTGELFF.

In its sample, this clone was seen once. The chain is built from TRBV27 and TRBJ1-6; D gene unclear. Germline V gene sequence: CDR1 MNHEY, CDR2 SMNVEV (reference sequence). The V gene lost 6 bases and the J gene lost 6 bases, with 3 bases spanning the gap. This CDR3 contains 11 residues. Here the CDR3 DNA reads TGTGCCAGCAGCCTTAATTCACCCCTCCACTTT. It yields the protein CASSLNSPLHF.

Only one count was recorded for this clone. The V and J genes are TRBV28 and TRBJ1-2; 7 nucleotides align to TRBD1. This CDR3 contains 14 residues. The germline CDR1 and CDR2 sequences are MDHEN and SYDVKM. V was clipped by 6 bases and J by 4 bases; unmatched bases: 8. The CDR3 loop is CASSEGASSYGYTF. CDR3 coding DNA: TGTGCCAGCAGCGAGGGGGCCAGTAGCTATGGCTACACCTTC.

CDR3 protein: CASSQDLLGGAEAFF. The CDR3, as DNA: TGTGCCAGCAGCCAAGATTTACTCGGAGGCGCTGAAGCTTTCTTT. The chain uses TRBV3-1 (or the pseudogene TRBV3-2) and TRBJ1-1; D is undetermined. The CDR3 extends over 15 amino acids. Trimming took off 0 bases at V and 6 bases at J, with 14 bases between the two ends. In germline, CDR1 is LGHDT, CDR2 YNNKEL (reference sequence).

The chain recombines TRBV7-2 with TRBJ1-2, with unresolved D. The CDR3 runs 15 residues. V shed 1 base and J shed 5 bases, with 14 bases lying between them. The germline CDR1 and CDR2 sequences are SGHTA and FQGNSA. For the CDR3, the DNA is TGTGCCAGCAGCTTAGTCTTCGGAGAGTTGTATGGCTACACCTTC. Its translation: CASSLVFGELYGYTF.

V is TRBV27 and J is TRBJ1-6; 9 bases agree with TRBD1. Germline assignment: CDR1 MNHEY and CDR2 SMNVEV (reference sequence). The CDR3 extends over 16 amino acids. Unmatched junction bases numbered 8, after V lost 5 bases and J lost 6 bases. CDR3 bases: TGTGCCAGCAGTCCCGGGACAGGGCAACTTAATTCACCCCTCCACTTT. It translates to CASSPGTGQLNSPLHF.

In nucleotides, the CDR3 is TGTGCCAGCAGCCGACGAGGCAGCCGACGAAGCACAGATACGCAGTATTTT. Amino acids: CASSRRGSRRSTDTQYF. The gene calls are TRBV3-1 (or the pseudogene TRBV3-2) and TRBJ2-3, with unresolved D. Per the germline V gene, CDR1 is LGHDT and CDR2 is YNNKEL (reference sequence). V was cut by 4 bases and J by 0 bases, with 17 bases left in between. The CDR3 runs to 17 residues.